What follows are 16 T cell receptor beta chains derived from one specimen sequenced in a study of T-cell reconstitution after alpha-beta-depleted transplantation in children. The TCRbeta library incorporated unique molecular identifiers. TCRdb re-analysed the PCR reads in MiXCR, keeping a single row per CDR3 protein. The table has some 830,000 distinct CDR3 sequences, approximately 15% seen once. Here the sequenced sample was PBMCs, mostly from graft donor cells, taken 360 days after TCRalphabeta/CD19-depleted stem cell transplant. Receptor source: a male patient between 5 and 17 years old who had a stem cell transplant for acute lymphoblastic leukemia, so the T cells may come from the graft donor.

Comments on this clonotype: A read error is possible here, since a much larger clone lies one base away. The CDR3 end shows no conserved phenylalanine or tryptophan, and so a read error is likely. This sequence joins TRBV20-1 and TRBJ1-3, with D unresolved. V lost 6 bases, J lost 8 bases, and 14 bases lay in between. The CDR3 is 12 residues long. The germline V gene encodes CDR1 DFQATT and CDR2 SNEGSKA (reference sequence). This CDR3 reads CSATDVVHTIYY. The DNA of the CDR3 is TGCAGTGCCACAGACGTAGTCCACACCATATATTAT.

This clonotype was detected many times. The chain carries TRBV5-1 and TRBJ1-6, with a tentative D call TRBD1 (6 bases). Trimming took 4 bases from V and 9 from J, leaving 17 bases between them. Germline CDR1 is SGHRS and CDR2 is YFSETQ. CDR3 length: 15 amino acids. This CDR3 is CASSGDTGFGSPLHF. The CDR3 DNA follows: TGCGCCAGCAGCGGAGATACAGGGTTTGGTTCACCCCTCCACTTT.

This clonotype was seen a few times. This rearrangement joins TRBV5-5 to TRBJ2-7, with TRBD2 as a possible D gene (5 bases). V was pared by 3 bases and J by 0 bases, with 13 bases between. The CDR3 length is 15 residues. The germline V gene has CDR1 SGHKS and CDR2 YYEKEE (reference sequence). The CDR3 sequence is CASSSADLGSYEQYF. The CDR3 DNA reads as TGTGCCAGCAGCTCCGCGGACTTGGGCTCCTACGAGCAGTACTTC.

The genes are TRBV5-1 and TRBJ2-7, with 8 bases aligning to TRBD2. This CDR3 is built from 15 residues. V shed 0 bases, J shed 7 bases, and the junction held 9 bases outside the gene matches. Germline CDR1 is SGHRS and CDR2 is YFSETQ. The CDR3 nucleotides are TGCGCCAGCAGCTTGGTGCGAGCGGGAGCAGAAGAGCAGTACTTC. This codes for CASSLVRAGAEEQYF.

This clonotype was observed a handful of times. This chain joins TRBV5-1 and TRBJ2-3; D might be TRBD2 (6 bases). CDR1 and CDR2 (germline): SGHRS, YFSETQ. Trimming removed 0 bases at V and 1 base at J, with 15 bases between. CDR3 size: 17 residues. The CDR3 bases are TGCGCCAGCAGCTTGGATTCCCTAGCGTACGGCACAGATACGCAGTATTTT. Translated: CASSLDSLAYGTDTQYF.

V and J are TRBV12-3 or TRBV12-4 and TRBJ2-7; TRBD1 matches 7 bases. V shed 5 bases, J shed 5 bases, and the junction held 9 bases outside the gene matches. The CDR3 runs 14 residues. The CDR3 DNA follows: TGTGCCAGCAGTCCAACAGGGGTCCCCAACGAGCAGTACTTC. This translates into CASSPTGVPNEQYF.

This clonotype was seen only a few times. CDR3 sequence: CASSLGTDPERYGYTF. In DNA form, the CDR3 reads TGCGCCAGCAGCCTCGGGACAGACCCGGAGAGGTATGGCTACACCTTC. V usage is TRBV5-1 and J usage is TRBJ1-2; 7 bases align to TRBD1. This CDR3 contains 16 residues. With V trimmed by 4 bases and J by 5 bases, 14 bases remained unmatched. Germline assignment: CDR1 SGHRS and CDR2 YFSETQ.

This clonotype was counted only a few times. The V call is TRBV12-3 or TRBV12-4, the J call TRBJ2-3; tentative D call: TRBD1 (5 bases). V was trimmed by 4 bases and J by 2 bases, leaving 25 bases between them. CDR3 length equals 19 residues. The CDR3 sequence: CASSSYSPRIQTDTDTQYF. CDR3 bases: TGTGCCAGCAGTTCCTACTCGCCGCGTATCCAGACAGACACAGATACGCAGTATTTT.

This clonotype has just a few counts. CDR3 sequence (DNA): TGCAGCGTTAAGGGGTTACACTCCTACAATGAGCAGTTCTTC. Residues: CSVKGLHSYNEQFF. J is TRBJ2-1 and V is TRBV29-1, with D tentatively TRBD1 (5 bases). Deletions cut 5 bases from V and 0 bases from J, with 11 bases between. Per the germline V gene, CDR1 is SQVTM and CDR2 is ANQGSEA. The CDR3 extends over 14 amino acids.

This clonotype was observed a handful of times. The gene calls are TRBV12-3 or TRBV12-4 and TRBJ1-2, with a tentative D call TRBD1 (5 bases). The CDR3 runs 16 residues. Deletions cut 5 bases from V and 8 bases from J, with 24 bases between. The CDR3 here is CASSGVPDGGMNGYTF. Written as DNA, the CDR3 is TGTGCCAGCAGTGGTGTTCCCGATGGGGGGATGAACGGCTACACCTTC.

In its sample, this clonotype was seen many times. The rearrangement links TRBV7-2 to TRBJ2-1, with no clear D. Germline CDR1 reads SGHTA; CDR2 reads FQGNSA. Trimming shortened V by 1 base and J by 11 bases, and 12 bases separated the two germline ends. The CDR3 is 13 residues long. In DNA, the CDR3 is TGTGCCAGCAGCTTAGTACTCGGGTTTCAGCAGTTCTTC. This translates into CASSLVLGFQQFF. The whole variable domain, remainder taken from reference TRBV7-2 and TRBJ2-1, is GAGVSQSPSNKVTEKGKDVELRCDPISGHTALYWYRQSLGQGLEFLIYFQGNSAPDKSGLPSDRFSAERTGGSVSTLTIQRTQQEDSAVYLCASSLVLGFQQFFGPGTRLTVL.

This clonotype occurred a few times. The V call is TRBV14, the J call TRBJ2-4, with D unclear. Germline V gene sequence: CDR1 SGHDN, CDR2 FVKESK. The CDR3 is made up of 11 amino acids. The ends were cut back, 2 bases at V and 7 bases at J, with 3 bases in the middle. CDR3 in DNA: TGTGCCAGCAGCCAAACCAACATTCAGTACTTC. It specifies CASSQTNIQYF.

The chain combines TRBV24-1 with TRBJ2-1; 13 nucleotides line up with TRBD2. The V gene's germline CDR1 is KGHDR and CDR2 SFDVKD. This CDR3 is built from 19 residues. The ends lost 4 bases at V and 6 bases at J; junction bases unmatched: 14. CDR3 sequence (DNA): TGTGCCACCAGTGAATCCGGGACTAGCGGGGATAGTTTTGCCAATGAGCAGTTCTTC. This encodes CATSESGTSGDSFANEQFF.

This clonotype was picked up a small number of times. The J gene is TRBJ2-1, the V gene TRBV20-1; possibly TRBD2 for D (5 bases). CDR3 length: 12 residues. V was shortened by 1 base and J by 8 bases, with 9 bases between the two germline ends. Germline V gene lookup returns CDR1 DFQATT and CDR2 SNEGSKA (reference sequence). The CDR3 sequence is CSARAGRDEQFF. The CDR3 nucleotides are TGCAGTGCTAGAGCCGGGCGGGATGAGCAGTTCTTC.

This clonotype has only a few counts. The chain carries TRBV3-1 and TRBJ2-6; TRBD2 agrees at 12 bases. V dropped 1 base and J dropped 0; count of bases not matched to a gene: 10. Germline lookup yields CDR1 LGHDT and CDR2 YNNKEL (reference sequence). The CDR3 covers 21 residues. The CDR3: CASSQGMRTSGAISGANVLTF. CDR3 in DNA: TGTGCCAGCAGCCAAGGAATGAGGACTAGCGGGGCGATCTCTGGGGCCAACGTCCTGACTTTC.

The chain recombines TRBV2 with TRBJ2-1; D is possibly TRBD1 (6 bases). Germline CDR1 and CDR2: SNHLY and FYNNEI. With 4 bases removed from V and 12 bases from J, the gap between germline ends came to 10 bases. The CDR3 extends over 11 amino acids. This chain's CDR3 is CASSGYRAQFF. The CDR3 region has the DNA TGTGCCAGCAGTGGGTACAGGGCGCAGTTCTTC.